The source of this TCR beta chain is a study of OX40 agonist ivuxolimab in advanced cancers. Study information: People in dose escalation had one of these cancers: hepatocellular carcinoma, melanoma, renal cell or head and neck cancer. One hepatocellular carcinoma and a couple of cutaneous melanoma patients partially responded.

Overall study findings and caveats: Part of the nonresponder group also had normalized T-cell clonal expansion that was low. More expanded clones were found, on average, in CD8+ than in CD4+ T cells.

This table comes from immunoSEQ multiplex PCR, and its TCRdb copy is limited to in-frame clones, with some not included. The table records around 30,000 clones, approximately 89% of them present only once. As to this clone: Its cognate antigen is unknown.

The CDR3 is 15 residues long. Germline V lookup: CDR1 MNHEY, CDR2 SMNVEV (reference sequence). Unmatched junction bases numbered 8, after V lost 6 bases and J lost 0 bases. The specimen comprised CD4+ or CD8+ T cells sorted from blood, sampled in a trial of the OX40 agonist ivuxolimab. V is TRBV27 and J is TRBJ2-7, with TRBD2 matching over 7 bases. This TCR came from an adult with an advanced solid tumor such as melanoma, head and neck, liver or kidney cancer. The CDR3 reads CASRVAGYTSYEQYF. Here the CDR3 DNA reads TGTGCCAGCAGAGTAGCGGGTTATACCTCCTACGAGCAGTACTTC.